This TCR beta chain is from a study of shared clonotypes between healthy human individuals. Whole-study findings and limits: For sorted subsets, rarefaction showed incomplete sequencing despite large depth.

As defined, naive CD8 cells were CD45RO-negative and positively selected for CCR7, with terminally differentiated effector memory CD45RA+ cells excluded. Recent acute infections and vaccinations were absent in the healthy HIV-negative adult donors. Concerning this clone: The antigen is not known.

The assay used deep level. TCRdb keeps only in-frame clones here, not all; method: immunoSEQ multiplex PCR. The table lists 660,000 or so clones, about 96% of them singletons. The sequenced sample consisted of naive CD8+ T cells sorted from blood. The clonotype was recovered from a young woman in good health.

The CDR3 region has the DNA TGTGCCAGCAGCCCGAGGGACAGGGGCGCCCTCGAGCAGTACTTC. Its translation: CASSPRDRGALEQYF. The V gene is TRBV7-6, the J gene TRBJ2-7, with 10 bases matching TRBD1. CDR3 length equals 15 residues. CDR1 SGHVS and CDR2 FNYEAQ come from the germline V gene. Trimming removed 5 bases from V and 6 bases from J; junction bases left unmatched: 10.